These T cell receptor beta chains were read from a single sample in a study of memory CD4+ T cells and cytomegalovirus serostatus. Produced via immunoSEQ multiplex PCR; TCRdb's table is partial and in-frame only. The repertoire holds over 40,000 clones, with around 74% as singletons. Specimen: memory CD4+ T cells from blood. The receptors originated from an adult in good health and CMV-seropositive. The CDR3 runs from the conserved cysteine through the conserved F or W. The D gene is left open where the match is weak. Size is stated for part of the rows, as once, few or many counts, or as a class when the clone is expanded.

TRBV6-5	NA	TRBJ1-6	once	TGTGCCAGCAGTTACTCGTTCGCGACACCTAATTCACCCCTCCACTTT	CASSYSFATPNSPLHF
TRBV5-1	NA	TRBJ2-7	NA	TGCGCCAGCAGCTTGGCCGGTAGGGGGGAAGGCCTAGACGAGCAGTACTTC	CASSLAGRGEGLDEQYF
TRBV7-9	NA	TRBJ2-7	NA	TGTGCCAGCAGCTTATCCAACAGAGCCTACGAGCAGTACTTC	CASSLSNRAYEQYF
TRBV6-5	NA	TRBJ1-4	NA	TGTGCCAGCCGCCGAGGGTGGACTAATGAAAAACTGTTTTTT	CASRRGWTNEKLFF
TRBV28	TRBD1	TRBJ1-4	NA	TGTGCCAGCGGGACAGGGGTAACTAATGAAAAACTGTTTTTT	CASGTGVTNEKLFF
TRBV2	TRBD2	TRBJ2-5	NA	TGTGCCAGCAGTATAGGGACTAGCGGGGGGCAAGAGACCCAGTACTTC	CASSIGTSGGQETQYF
TRBV18	NA	TRBJ2-5	NA	TGTGCCAGCTCACCAATCCAAGAGACCCAGTACTTC	CASSPIQETQYF
TRBV29-1	NA	TRBJ2-5	NA	TGCAGCGTTGTGAGAGGGTCAGAGACCCAGTACTTC	CSVVRGSETQYF
TRBV7-2	TRBD2	TRBJ2-7	once	TGTGCCAGCAGCTTAGCCGGACTAAGCGGGGGTTACTTC	CASSLAGLSGGYF
TRBV11-2	NA	TRBJ2-2	few	TGTGCCAGCAGCTCGGGACAAGCGAACACCGGGGAGCTGTTTTTT	CASSSGQANTGELFF
TRBV29-1	NA	TRBJ1-1	NA	TGCAGCGGTGAGGGGCCTTTGAACACTGAAGCTTTCTTT	CSGEGPLNTEAFF
TRBV20-1	NA	TRBJ2-1	NA	TGCAGTGGGGAGGGGGCCGATGAGCAGTTCTTC	CSGEGADEQFF
TRBV11-2	NA	TRBJ2-5	NA	TGTGCCAGCAGCTTCATAAGCGCTGAGTACCAAGAGACCCAGTACTTC	CASSFISAEYQETQYF
TRBV13	NA	TRBJ1-1	NA	TGTGCCAGCAGCCGCTGGGGGACTGAAGCTTTCTTT	CASSRWGTEAFF
TRBV2	NA	TRBJ1-4	NA	TGTGCCAGCAGTGACACGTCCTCGGGGGAAAAACTGTTTTTT	CASSDTSSGEKLFF
TRBV5-1	TRBD1	TRBJ1-1	NA	TGCGCCAGCAGCGACGCGGCTACAGGGGGGACTGAAGCTTTCTTT	CASSDAATGGTEAFF
TRBV5-6	NA	TRBJ1-6	NA	TGTGCCAGCAGCTTGCCCCGCCTAGGGGGGAGCTATAATTCACCCCTCCACTTT	CASSLPRLGGSYNSPLHF
TRBV7-2	NA	TRBJ2-6	NA	TGTGCCAGCAGCTTAAGTAGGGGAGGGGCCAACGTCCTGACTTTC	CASSLSRGGANVLTF
TRBV5-5	NA	TRBJ2-2	few	TGTGCCAGCAGCTTGGAGGGACCCTCCACCGGGGAGCTGTTTTTT	CASSLEGPSTGELFF
TRBV7-8	NA	TRBJ2-1	once	TGTGCCAGCAGTCTAGGGGGCGGGGGTGAGCAGTTCTTC	CASSLGGGGEQFF
TRBV4-3	NA	TRBJ1-2	NA	TGCGCCAGCAGCCAAGATGAACGGGACTACTACACCTTC	CASSQDERDYYTF
TRBV11-1	TRBD1	TRBJ1-6	once	TGTGCCAGCAGCTTGAGGGACAGGGGAAGATCACCCCTCCACTTT	CASSLRDRGRSPLHF
TRBV5-1	TRBD1	TRBJ1-2	NA	TGCGCCAGCAGCCTCGGACAGGACTATGGCTACACCTTC	CASSLGQDYGYTF